This passage covers 23 T cell receptor beta chains from one sample sequenced in a study of Ad26.COV2.S vaccination and SARS-CoV-2 variants. The repertoire was sequenced with immunoSEQ multiplex PCR; TCRdb's copy has only in-frame clones and lacks some. This sample has around 340,000 clones; roughly 90% occur once, and the top ten carry 6.4%. Indicated treatment: approximately 18 received Ad26.COV2.S at low or high dose, single or two shots; about 5 received placebo; per-sample allocation not given. The samples were gathered on day 63 after the first injection of vaccine or placebo. This sample comprised peripheral blood, obtained in a trial of Ad26.COV2.S vaccine versus placebo. These receptors originate from a person between 18 and 65 years old who received the Ad26.COV2.S COVID-19 vaccine or a placebo.

This chain connects TRBV6-6 to TRBJ2-2; D gene ambiguous. The CDR3 is 15 amino acids. V was trimmed by 1 base and J by 0 bases, leaving 6 bases between them. Germline V CDR1 and CDR2: MNHNY, SVGAGI (reference sequence). CDR3 amino acids: CASSYFGANTGELFF. CDR3 sequence (DNA): TGTGCCAGCAGTTACTTTGGGGCGAACACCGGGGAGCTGTTTTTT.

This rearrangement joins TRBV12-5 to TRBJ2-5; a possible D gene is TRBD2 (5 bases). The ends were cut back, 10 bases at V and 0 bases at J, with 12 bases in the middle. The CDR3 extends over 13 amino acids. In germline, CDR1 is LGHNT, CDR2 FRNRAP. CDR3 nucleotide sequence: TGTGCTACCTCGGGAAGGTACCAAGAGACCCAGTACTTC. The encoded protein is CATSGRYQETQYF.

The rearrangement joins TRBV18 to TRBJ1-1; TRBD1 matches 9 bases. Per germline, CDR1 KGHSH and CDR2 LQKENI. The CDR3 runs 16 residues. J lost 2 bases, V lost 4 bases, and 8 bases had no gene match. The DNA for the CDR3 is TGTGCCAGCTCACGCAGCGGGACAGGGATAAACACTGAAGCTTTCTTT. This translates into CASSRSGTGINTEAFF.

This clone was seen ten or more times. Other DNA sequences from this sample encode an identical CDR3 as well. This sequence joins TRBV9 and TRBJ1-3, with a tentative D call TRBD1 (5 bases). The CDR3 length is 13 residues. The germline CDR1 and CDR2 sequences are SGDLS and YYNGEE. V gave up 0 bases and J gave up 4 bases, with 5 bases separating them. CDR3 loop: CASSVEGGNTIYF. Written as DNA, the CDR3 is TGTGCCAGCAGCGTAGAGGGGGGAAACACCATATATTTT. Variable domain in full (rest from reference TRBV9 and TRBJ1-3): DSGVTQTPKHLITATGQRVTLRCSPRSGDLSVYWYQQSLDQGLQFLIQYYNGEERAKGNILERFSAQQFPDLHSELNLSSLELGDSALYFCASSVEGGNTIYFGEGSWLTVV.

This chain joins TRBV5-1 and TRBJ2-5; D may be TRBD1 (6 bases). The germline V gene encodes CDR1 SGHRS and CDR2 YFSETQ. V was trimmed by 4 bases and J by 2 bases, leaving 15 bases between them. CDR3 length: 15 residues. The CDR3 DNA reads as TGCGCCAGCAGCCGCCCGACAGGAACTCAAGAGACCCAGTACTTC. It specifies CASSRPTGTQETQYF.

The gene calls are TRBV28 and TRBJ2-5; TRBD1 aligns across 8 bases. The trim removed 5 bases at V and 5 bases at J, leaving 10 bases unmatched. The CDR3 is made up of 15 amino acids. From germline, CDR1 is MDHEN and CDR2 SYDVKM. The CDR3 DNA reads TGTGCCAGCAGTGGGGCAGGGGGCCGAATGGAGACCCAGTACTTC. As protein: CASSGAGGRMETQYF.

The rearrangement uses TRBV7-2 and TRBJ1-2; 7 bases are shared with TRBD1. Per germline, CDR1 SGHTA and CDR2 FQGNSA. J lost 8 bases, V lost 5 bases, and 8 bases had no gene match. The CDR3 runs to 13 residues. In nucleotides, the CDR3 is TGTGCCAGCAGCGCGGACAGGAGGAGCGGCTACACCTTC. This encodes CASSADRRSGYTF.

V gene TRBV29-1 combines with J gene TRBJ1-4; D is unresolved. The CDR3 is 14 amino acids. Trimming removed 3 bases from V and 0 bases from J, with 8 bases in between. In germline, CDR1 is SQVTM, CDR2 ANQGSEA. The CDR3 nucleotides are TGCAGCGTTGACGGACTCTCAACTAATGAAAAACTGTTTTTT. Residues: CSVDGLSTNEKLFF. The full variable domain, its missing parts supplied by reference TRBV29-1 and TRBJ1-4, is SAVISQKPSRDICQRGTSLTIQCQVDSQVTMMFWYRQQPGQSLTLIATANQGSEATYESGFVIDKFPISRPNLTFSTLTVSNMSPEDSSIYLCSVDGLSTNEKLFFGSGTQLSVL.

The V call is TRBV19, the J call TRBJ1-5, with a possible D match to TRBD1 (5 bases). Germline V gives CDR1 LNHDA, CDR2 SQIVND (reference sequence). The CDR3 is made up of 14 amino acids. Trimming left V 3 bases short and J 5 bases short, with 11 bases between. CDR3 amino acids: CASSISGFHQPQHF. CDR3 coding DNA: TGTGCCAGTAGTATCTCAGGGTTTCATCAGCCCCAGCATTTT. Full variable domain (outside the CDR3, taken from reference TRBV19 and TRBJ1-5): DGGITQSPKYLFRKEGQNVTLSCEQNLNHDAMYWYRQDPGQGLRLIYYSQIVNDFQKGDIAEGYSVSREKKESFPLTVTSAQKNPTAFYLCASSISGFHQPQHFGDGTRLSIL.

This chain uses TRBV6-2 or TRBV6-3 with TRBJ2-2, with TRBD2 as a possible D gene (6 bases). Trimming took off 5 bases at V and 8 bases at J, with 15 bases between the two ends. The CDR3 spans 14 residues. Germline CDR1 is MNHEY and CDR2 is SVGEGT. The CDR3 nucleotides are TGTGCCAGCAGTATACTAGCTTCCAGTGGGGAGCTGTTTTTT. Translated, it gives CASSILASSGELFF.

About this clone: Germline is not matched at one junction end, which may reflect a read error. This sequence joins TRBV20-1 and TRBJ2-3; no firm D call. The CDR3 runs 11 residues. Germline assignment: CDR1 DFQATT and CDR2 SNEGSKA (reference sequence). The CDR3 nucleotides are TGTGGGCCTTTTGAGACAGATACGCAGTATTTT. As protein: CGPFETDTQYF.

The chain recombines TRBV9 with TRBJ2-1; 13 nucleotides line up with TRBD2. The germline CDR1 and CDR2 sequences are SGDLS and YYNGEE. Germline trimming cut 3 bases from V and 0 bases from J; bases unmatched to any gene: 12. The CDR3 loop spans 20 amino acids. CDR3 region: CASSEPLLAGGIDSYNEQFF. The CDR3 DNA is TGTGCCAGCAGCGAACCCCTACTAGCGGGGGGGATTGACTCCTACAATGAGCAGTTCTTC.

The chain couples TRBV4-2 to TRBJ1-1; D unclear. Trimming stripped 0 bases from V and 0 bases from J, with 8 bases between. The CDR3 runs to 15 residues. The germline V gene has CDR1 LGHNA and CDR2 YNFKEQ. In DNA, the CDR3 is TGTGCCAGCAGCCAAGATAGGACCATGAACACTGAAGCTTTCTTT. This encodes CASSQDRTMNTEAFF.

CDR3 sequence reads: CASSPPGTGLYEQYF. The CDR3 DNA reads TGTGCCAGCAGCCCCCCCGGGACAGGCCTCTACGAGCAGTACTTC. The chain is built from TRBV9 and TRBJ2-7; 8 bases are a match to TRBD1. J lost 3 bases, V lost 4 bases, and 9 bases had no gene match. The germline CDR1 and CDR2 sequences are SGDLS and YYNGEE. The CDR3 is 15 residues long.

J is TRBJ1-1 and V is TRBV6-5; 7 bases match TRBD1. V was pared by 5 bases and J by 10 bases, with 10 bases of the junction left unmatched. This CDR3 is 13 amino acids long. The germline CDR1 and CDR2 sequences are MNHEY and SVGAGI. The CDR3 DNA follows: TGTGCCAGCAGTCCGACAGGGCTTCAGGGAGCTTTCTTT. Protein: CASSPTGLQGAFF.

This rearrangement joins TRBV19 to TRBJ2-5; 11 bases match TRBD1. Germline V gives CDR1 LNHDA, CDR2 SQIVND (reference sequence). Trimming cost V 9 bases and J 5 bases; bases outside gene matches: 11. The CDR3 has 15 residues. CDR3 sequence (DNA): TGTGCCAGCTCTGGGGGACAGGGGGTTCGGGAGACCCAGTACTTC. This encodes CASSGGQGVRETQYF.

This chain joins TRBV6-5 and TRBJ2-1; 9 bases map to TRBD1. The CDR3 is made up of 13 amino acids. V was clipped by 5 bases and J by 9 bases; unmatched bases: 5. Germline assignment: CDR1 MNHEY and CDR2 SVGAGI. The CDR3 sequence is CASSTGTGSEQFF. The DNA for the CDR3 is TGTGCCAGCAGTACCGGGACAGGGAGTGAGCAGTTCTTC.

This clone was detected only a few times. The chain joins TRBV19 to TRBJ2-1, with 7 bases lining up with TRBD2. CDR3 length: 15 amino acids. Germline V gene sequence: CDR1 LNHDA, CDR2 SQIVND (reference sequence). V lost 9 bases to trimming and J lost 4 bases; unmatched junction nucleotides: 12. DNA for the CDR3: TGTGCCAGCGCTCCCGCGGGAGCCCATTACAATGAGCAGTTCTTC. This translates into CASAPAGAHYNEQFF. The full variable domain, its missing parts supplied by reference TRBV19 and TRBJ2-1, is DGGITQSPKYLFRKEGQNVTLSCEQNLNHDAMYWYRQDPGQGLRLIYYSQIVNDFQKGDIAEGYSVSREKKESFPLTVTSAQKNPTAFYLCASAPAGAHYNEQFFGPGTRLTVL.

The CDR3 nucleotides read TGTGCCAGCAGCCGATTCGGGACAGCTAATGAAAAACTGTTTTTT. This gives the protein CASSRFGTANEKLFF. The V gene is TRBV3-1 (or the pseudogene TRBV3-2), the J gene TRBJ1-4; 7 bases fit TRBD1. This CDR3 is 15 amino acids long. V lost 4 bases to trimming and J lost 3 bases; unmatched junction nucleotides: 5. Germline values: CDR1 LGHDT, CDR2 YNNKEL (reference sequence).

J is TRBJ2-7 and V is TRBV30, with a weak D call TRBD2 (7 bases). Germline V gene lookup returns CDR1 GTSNPN and CDR2 SVGIG (reference sequence). With 1 base removed from V and 3 bases from J, the gap between germline ends came to 19 bases. The CDR3 covers 16 residues. In DNA form, the CDR3 reads TGTGCCTGGAGTGGGTTTCGGGGGGCCTCGATCTACGAGCAGTACTTC. Translated, it gives CAWSGFRGASIYEQYF.

V and J are TRBV4-2 and TRBJ2-7; D remains ambiguous. V was clipped by 0 bases and J by 7 bases, with 10 bases between them. The CDR3 is made up of 13 amino acids. Germline V gives CDR1 LGHNA, CDR2 YNFKEQ. CDR3 in DNA: TGTGCCAGCAGCCAAGATTCCCTGAGGGAGCAGTACTTC. This sequence encodes CASSQDSLREQYF.

This chain connects TRBV7-9 to TRBJ1-1, with a weak D call TRBD1 (5 bases). Trimming left V 5 bases short and J 2 bases short, with 18 bases between. The CDR3 loop spans 16 amino acids. Germline loops: CDR1 SEHNR, CDR2 FQNEAQ (reference sequence). CDR3 nucleotide sequence: TGTGCCAGCAGCCCTAAGGGACGGACTCTAAACACTGAAGCTTTCTTT. As protein: CASSPKGRTLNTEAFF.

The V call is TRBV10-3, the J call TRBJ2-7, with TRBD1 identical over 9 bases. Germline CDR1 reads ENHRY; CDR2 reads SYGVKD. This CDR3 region has 15 residues. The J segment lost 5 bases and the V segment lost 5 bases, leaving 10 bases of the junction unmatched. Written as DNA, the CDR3 is TGTGCCATCAGTTTCGGGACAGGGATAGGCGACGAGCAGTACTTC. It encodes CAISFGTGIGDEQYF.